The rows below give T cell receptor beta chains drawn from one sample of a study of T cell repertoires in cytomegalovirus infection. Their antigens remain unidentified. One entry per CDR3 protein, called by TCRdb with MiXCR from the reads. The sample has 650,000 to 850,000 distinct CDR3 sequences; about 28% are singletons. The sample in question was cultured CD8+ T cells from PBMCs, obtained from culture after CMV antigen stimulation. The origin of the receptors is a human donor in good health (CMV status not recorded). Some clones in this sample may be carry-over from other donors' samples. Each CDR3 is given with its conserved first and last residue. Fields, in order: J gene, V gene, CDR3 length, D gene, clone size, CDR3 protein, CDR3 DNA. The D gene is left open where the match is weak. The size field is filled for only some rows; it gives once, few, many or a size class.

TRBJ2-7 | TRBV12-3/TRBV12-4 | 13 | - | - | CASSLDRAHEQYF | TGTGCCAGCAGTTTAGACAGGGCTCACGAGCAGTACTTC
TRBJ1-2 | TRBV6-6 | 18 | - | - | CASSYKVPLTGPDYGYTF | TGTGCCAGCAGTTACAAGGTACCCCTAACTGGTCCGGACTATGGCTACACCTTC
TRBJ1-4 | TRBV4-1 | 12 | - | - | CASSSTGRRLFF | TGCGCCAGCAGCTCTACAGGGCGGCGGCTGTTTTTT
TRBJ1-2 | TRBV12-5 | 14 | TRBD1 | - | CASALGEGATGYTF | TGTGCTAGTGCCCTAGGGGAGGGGGCGACCGGCTACACCTTC
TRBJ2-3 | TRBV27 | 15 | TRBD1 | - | CASSLSLGGGGTQYF | TGTGCCAGCAGTTTATCGTTAGGGGGCGGAGGTACGCAGTATTTT
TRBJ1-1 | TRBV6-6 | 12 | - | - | CASKQGSTEAFF | TGTGCCAGCAAACAGGGATCCACTGAAGCTTTCTTT
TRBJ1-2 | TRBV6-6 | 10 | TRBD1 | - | CATQGGGYTF | TGTGCCACCCAAGGGGGCGGCTACACCTTC
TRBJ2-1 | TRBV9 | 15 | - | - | CASSAYGPSYNEQFF | TGTGCCAGCAGCGCGTACGGCCCGAGCTACAATGAGCAGTTCTTC
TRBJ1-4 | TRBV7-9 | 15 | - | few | CASSPWTVTNEKLFF | TGTGCCAGCAGCCCCTGGACAGTAACTAATGAAAAACTGTTTTTT
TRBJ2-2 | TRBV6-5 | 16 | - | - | CASSYEDTVNTGELFF | TGTGCCAGCAGTTACGAAGATACCGTGAACACCGGGGAGCTGTTTTTT
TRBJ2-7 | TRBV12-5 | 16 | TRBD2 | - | CASGFQLAGDSYEQYF | TGTGCTAGTGGTTTCCAGCTAGCGGGGGATTCCTACGAGCAGTACTTC
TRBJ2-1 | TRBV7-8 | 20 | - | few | CASSLAITGIMYSSYNEQFF | TGTGCCAGCAGCTTAGCGATCACAGGGATAATGTACAGCTCCTACAATGAGCAGTTCTTC
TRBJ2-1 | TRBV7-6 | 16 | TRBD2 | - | CASSSPSAGGPNEQFF | TGTGCCAGCAGCTCCCCATCTGCGGGGGGGCCGAATGAGCAGTTCTTC
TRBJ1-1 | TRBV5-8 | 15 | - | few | CASSLAAGKDTEAFF | TGTGCCAGCAGCTTGGCTGCAGGGAAAGACACTGAAGCTTTCTTT
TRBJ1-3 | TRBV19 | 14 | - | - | CASSMSHSGNTIYF | TGTGCCAGTAGTATGTCCCACTCTGGAAACACCATATATTTT
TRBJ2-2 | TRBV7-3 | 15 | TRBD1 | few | CASSFGTGEGGELFF | TGTGCCAGCAGCTTCGGGACAGGGGAGGGCGGGGAGCTGTTTTTT
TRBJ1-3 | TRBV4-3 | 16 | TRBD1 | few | CASSQTGQGLGNTIYF | TGCGCCAGCAGCCAAACTGGACAGGGGCTCGGAAACACCATATATTTT
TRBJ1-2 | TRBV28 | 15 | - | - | CASSPPIGRSYGYTF | TGTGCCAGCAGTCCCCCCATTGGCAGGAGCTATGGCTACACCTTC
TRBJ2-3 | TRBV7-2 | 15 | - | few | CASSLAGGRVDTQYF | TGTGCCAGCAGCTTAGCGGGGGGGCGGGTAGATACGCAGTATTTT
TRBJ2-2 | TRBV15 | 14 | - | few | CATSERSSTGELFF | TGTGCCACCAGCGAGAGATCTAGCACCGGGGAGCTGTTTTTT
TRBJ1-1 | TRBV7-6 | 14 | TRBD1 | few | CASSGTGPNTEAFF | TGTGCCAGCAGCGGGACAGGGCCGAACACTGAAGCTTTCTTT
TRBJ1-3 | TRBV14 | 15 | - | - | CASSRDSRSGNTIYF | TGTGCCAGCAGCCGAGACAGCCGCTCTGGAAACACCATATATTTT
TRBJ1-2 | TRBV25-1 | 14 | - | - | CASSEPQSSNGYTF | TGTGCCAGCAGTGAACCACAGTCTTCGAATGGCTACACCTTC
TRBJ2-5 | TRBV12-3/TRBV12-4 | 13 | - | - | CASTMPEEETQYF | TGTGCCAGCACCATGCCGGAGGAGGAGACCCAGTACTTC
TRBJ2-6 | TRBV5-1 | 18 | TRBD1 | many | CASSLADRAISGANVLTF | TGCGCCAGCAGCTTGGCGGACAGGGCGATCTCTGGGGCCAACGTCCTGACTTTC
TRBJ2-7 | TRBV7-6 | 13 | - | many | CASSFGSAYEQYF | TGTGCCAGCAGCTTTGGCAGCGCCTACGAGCAGTACTTC
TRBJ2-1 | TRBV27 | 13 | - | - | CASSDTAYNEQFF | TGTGCCAGCAGTGATACAGCATACAATGAGCAGTTCTTC
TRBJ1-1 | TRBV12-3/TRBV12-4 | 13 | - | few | CASSFGARPEAFF | TGTGCCAGCAGTTTTGGGGCGAGACCTGAAGCTTTCTTT
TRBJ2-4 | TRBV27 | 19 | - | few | CASGTGNPLPGRAKNIQYF | TGTGCCAGCGGTACCGGGAATCCCCTTCCGGGCCGGGCCAAAAACATTCAGTACTTC
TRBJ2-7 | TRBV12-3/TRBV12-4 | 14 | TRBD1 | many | CASSFRDSSYEQYF | TGTGCCAGCAGTTTTAGGGACAGCTCCTACGAGCAGTACTTC
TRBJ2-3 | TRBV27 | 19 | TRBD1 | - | CASSLDRDRGLSSTDTQYF | TGTGCCAGCAGTTTAGACCGGGACAGGGGACTATCTAGCACAGATACGCAGTATTTT
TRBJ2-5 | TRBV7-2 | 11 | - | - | CASTPDETQYF | TGTGCCAGCACCCCCGACGAGACCCAGTACTTC
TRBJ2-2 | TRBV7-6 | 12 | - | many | CASSPGIGELFF | TGTGCCAGCAGTCCCGGCATCGGGGAGCTGTTTTTT
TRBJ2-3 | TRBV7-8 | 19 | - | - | CASSRDPPWAPSGTDTQYF | TGTGCCAGCAGCCGTGACCCGCCCTGGGCCCCGTCCGGCACAGATACGCAGTATTTT
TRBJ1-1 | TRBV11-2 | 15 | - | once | CASSGSSGQGTEAFF | TGTGCCAGCAGCGGGAGTAGTGGCCAGGGGACTGAAGCTTTCTTT
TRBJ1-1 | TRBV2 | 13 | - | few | CASTKGYSTEAFF | TGTGCCAGCACTAAAGGCTACTCCACTGAAGCTTTCTTT
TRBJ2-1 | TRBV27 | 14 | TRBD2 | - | CASSAGLAEAGQFF | TGTGCCAGCAGTGCAGGACTAGCGGAAGCGGGGCAGTTCTTC
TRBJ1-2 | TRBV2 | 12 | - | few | CASRAGARGYTF | TGTGCCAGCAGAGCAGGGGCTCGTGGCTACACCTTC
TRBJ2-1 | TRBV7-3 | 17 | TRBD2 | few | CASSLASSGGNLDEQFF | TGTGCCAGCAGCTTAGCGTCTAGCGGGGGGAATTTGGATGAGCAGTTCTTC
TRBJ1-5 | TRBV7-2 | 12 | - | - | CASSYGEQPQHF | TGTGCCAGCAGCTACGGGGAACAGCCCCAGCATTTT
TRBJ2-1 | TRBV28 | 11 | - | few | CASSLQVEQFF | TGTGCCAGCAGTTTACAGGTTGAGCAGTTCTTC
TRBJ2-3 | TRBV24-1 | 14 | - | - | CATSDSSLEDTQYF | TGTGCCACCAGTGACTCCTCCCTAGAAGATACGCAGTATTTT
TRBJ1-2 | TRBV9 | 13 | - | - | CASSADSRYGYTF | TGTGCCAGCAGCGCGGACAGTCGCTATGGCTACACCTTC